Included here is one TCR beta chain sequence, with context. What it binds is unknown. This sample stems from a study of a mutant IDH1 vaccine in newly diagnosed glioma. Sequencing was performed with immunoSEQ multiplex PCR; in TCRdb, only in-frame clones are kept and a portion is missing. The table shows 40,000 or so clones, with 82% occurring only once. Germline CDR1 is MNHEY and CDR2 is SMNVEV (reference sequence). CDR3 length: 15 amino acids. V gave up 3 bases and J gave up 2 bases; unmatched junction bases: 3. As for time point: week 47, end of study. The study gave 300 ug of mutant IDH1 20-mer peptide per vaccine dose, with topical imiquimod.

This receptor was identified in a man between 18 and 35 years old with glioma. Some clones in this sample may be carry-over from other donors' samples. The chain joins TRBV27 to TRBJ1-4, with 7 bases lining up with TRBD1. This specimen consisted of PBMCs, obtained from a glioma patient whose treatment included an IDH1 peptide vaccine. The CDR3 coding sequence is TGTGCCAGCAGTTTCCTGGGACAGACTAATGAAAAACTGTTTTTT. The encoded protein is CASSFLGQTNEKLFF.